This T cell receptor (beta chain) was retrieved from a study of T cells after yellow fever vaccination. Study summary: Preparation of fractions with low cell numbers was performed using SMART-Seq v4 Ultra Low Input.

This clonotype was counted many times. What it binds is not known. Trimming pared 3 bases from V and 0 bases from J, leaving 1 base between. CDR3 length equals 12 residues. Looked up from germline, CDR1 is SGDLS and CDR2 is YYNGEE. The study's findings and limits: Booster sampling recovered most clones from primary vaccination (around 96% CD4, 80% to 90% CD8). Peaking faster, on day 5 versus 15, the secondary response was nonetheless weaker. Bulk-population clonotypes that are abundant could appear as contaminants in FACS-sorted repertoires.

One entry per CDR3 protein results from TCRdb running MiXCR on the 5' RACE reads. The sample includes 300,000 to 450,000 distinct CDR3 sequences, 8% to 9.5% of them seen just once. The V call is TRBV9, the J call TRBJ1-3; D gene unclear. The receptor's source is a man aged 18 to 30 who received the YFV17D yellow fever vaccine. The specimen was PBMCs, collected approximately 47 days after the first yellow fever vaccination. DNA for the CDR3: TGTGCCAGCAGCGACTCTGGAAACACCATATATTTT. Translated: CASSDSGNTIYF.